This T cell receptor (beta chain) was captured in a study of blood T cell repertoires in COVID-19. Study background: T cells, B-cell-depleted T cells, or PBMCs provided the cDNA or gDNA that served as material.

V lost 4 bases and J lost 8, with 20 bases in between. This CDR3 is 15 amino acids long. Germline CDR1 reads SGHAT; CDR2 reads FQNNGV. Those enrolled, adults aged roughly 18 to 100 years, came from fewer than 25 US areas. Donors were grouped by their self-reported clinical history. Donors of Cohort 3 who recovered were those that had two negative PCRs, clearance, or symptom resolution. Only in-frame clones appear in the TCRdb table, and some are missing; sequencing was by immunoSEQ multiplex PCR. The repertoire has about 160,000 clones, around 87% of them found once; the top ten carry 6% to 8.5%. This receptor was obtained from a woman aged 45-65 years who had recovered from COVID-19. Material: PBMCs or T cells enriched from blood (not recorded which). The chain is built from TRBV11-2 and TRBJ1-2; D not resolved. The CDR3 nucleotides are TGTGCCAGCAGCTCCCGACAACGAGCTAATTCCGGCTACACCTTC. Translated, it gives CASSSRQRANSGYTF.